Below are 6 T cell receptor beta chains sequenced from a single sample in a study of CD8 T cells in Susac syndrome. Reverse transcription of roughly 0.5 to 1 ug RNA used random hexamers. One entry per CDR3 protein results from TCRdb running MiXCR on the immunoSEQ multiplex PCR reads. The sample consists of 150,000 to 200,000 distinct CDR3 sequences, roughly 95% of them appearing once. Sequenced: CD4+ T cells from PBMCs. The source of these receptors is a human donor with multiple sclerosis.

V is TRBV3-1 and J is TRBJ1-1, with unresolved D. V dropped 5 bases and J dropped 4 bases, with 8 bases sitting between them. The CDR3 is made up of 12 amino acids. Germline V gene data show CDR1 as LGHDT and CDR2 as YNNKEL (reference sequence). The CDR3 is CASSTRGTEAFF. DNA for the CDR3: TGTGCCAGCAGCACCCGGGGCACTGAAGCTTTCTTT.

The V and J genes are TRBV27 and TRBJ1-2, with 7 bases lining up with TRBD1. Germline CDR1 MNHEY, CDR2 SMNVEV (reference sequence). The J segment lost 4 bases and the V segment lost 3 bases, leaving 5 bases of the junction unmatched. This CDR3 has 14 amino acids. CDR3 in amino acids: CASSFTGEPYGYTF. The CDR3 DNA sequence: TGTGCCAGCAGTTTTACAGGGGAACCCTATGGCTACACCTTC.

The chain links TRBV30 to TRBJ1-5; D possibly corresponds to TRBD1 (5 bases). Between the trimmed V and J ends, which lost 5 bases and 6 bases, there was a span of 14 bases. The CDR3 length is 13 residues. CDR1 is GTSNPN and CDR2 is SVGIG in the germline V gene (reference sequence). The CDR3 loop reads CAWDDGAGQPQHF. The CDR3 DNA is TGTGCCTGGGATGACGGGGCCGGTCAGCCCCAGCATTTT. The full variable domain, rest sourced from reference TRBV30 and TRBJ1-5, is SQTIHQWPATLVQPVGSPLSLECTVEGTSNPNLYWYRQAAGRGLQLLFYSVGIGQISSEVPQNLSASRPQDRQFILSSKKLLLSDSGFYLCAWDDGAGQPQHFGDGTRLSIL.

The chain has TRBV12-3 or TRBV12-4 and TRBJ1-5, with D possibly being TRBD1 (6 bases). The CDR3 has 15 amino acids. V dropped 6 bases and J dropped 3 bases, with 15 bases sitting between them. CDR3 sequence (DNA): TGTGCCAGCAGGGGGGCGGGGGCACTCAATCAGCCCCAGCATTTT. Its translation: CASRGAGALNQPQHF.

The rearrangement uses TRBV6-2 or TRBV6-3 and TRBJ2-2, with TRBD2 identical over 10 bases. CDR1 is MNHEY and CDR2 is SVGEGT in the germline V gene. V gave up 7 bases and J gave up 4 bases; unmatched junction bases: 6. The CDR3 runs to 15 residues. The chain's CDR3 is CASILAGDPTGELFF. CDR3 nucleotides: TGTGCCAGCATCCTAGCGGGAGACCCCACCGGGGAGCTGTTTTTT.

This sequence joins TRBV29-1 and TRBJ2-3; 7 positions agree with TRBD2. From germline, CDR1 is SQVTM and CDR2 ANQGSEA. The CDR3 totals 13 residues. Germline trimming cut 5 bases from V and 6 bases from J; bases unmatched to any gene: 8. CDR3 DNA: TGCAGCGTTATGGCGCGGGGAGGGGATACGCAGTATTTT. Translation: CSVMARGGDTQYF.